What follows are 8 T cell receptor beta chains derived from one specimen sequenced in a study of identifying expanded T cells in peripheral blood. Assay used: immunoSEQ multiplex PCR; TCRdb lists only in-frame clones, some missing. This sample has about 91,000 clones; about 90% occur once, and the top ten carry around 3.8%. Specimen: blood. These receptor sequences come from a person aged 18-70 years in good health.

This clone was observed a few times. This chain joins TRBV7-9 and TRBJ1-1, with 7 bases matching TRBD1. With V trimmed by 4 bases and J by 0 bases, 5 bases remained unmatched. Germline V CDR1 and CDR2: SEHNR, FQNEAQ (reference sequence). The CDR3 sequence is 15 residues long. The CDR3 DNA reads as TGTGCCAGCAGCTCGGCAGGGGGATTGAACACTGAAGCTTTCTTT. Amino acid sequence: CASSSAGGLNTEAFF.

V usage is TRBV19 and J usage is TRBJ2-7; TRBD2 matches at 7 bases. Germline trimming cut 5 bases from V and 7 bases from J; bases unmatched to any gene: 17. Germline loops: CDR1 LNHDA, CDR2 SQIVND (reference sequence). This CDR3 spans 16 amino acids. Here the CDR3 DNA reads TGTGCCAGTAGTCCCCAGACTGCGGGAGCGTCGGGGGAGCAGTACTTC. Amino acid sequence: CASSPQTAGASGEQYF.

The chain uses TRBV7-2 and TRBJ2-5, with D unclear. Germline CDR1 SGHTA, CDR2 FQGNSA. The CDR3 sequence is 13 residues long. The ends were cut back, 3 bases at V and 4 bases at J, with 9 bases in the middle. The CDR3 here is CASSFGVRETQYF. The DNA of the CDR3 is TGTGCCAGCAGCTTTGGGGTTAGAGAGACCCAGTACTTC.

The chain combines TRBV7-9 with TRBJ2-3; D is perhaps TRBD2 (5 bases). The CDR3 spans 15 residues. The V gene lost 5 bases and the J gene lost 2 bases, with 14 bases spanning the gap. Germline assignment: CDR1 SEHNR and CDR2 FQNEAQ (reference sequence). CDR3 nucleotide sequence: TGTGCCAGCAGCCCCCGTGGGGAGACCACAGATACGCAGTATTTT. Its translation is CASSPRGETTDTQYF.

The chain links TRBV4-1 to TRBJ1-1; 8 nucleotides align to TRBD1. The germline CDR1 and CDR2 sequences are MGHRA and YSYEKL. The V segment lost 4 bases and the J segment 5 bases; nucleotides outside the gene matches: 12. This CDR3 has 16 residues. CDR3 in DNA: TGCGCCAGCAGCCTCAGCCCCCAGGGGGCAGAAACTGAAGCTTTCTTT. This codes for CASSLSPQGAETEAFF.

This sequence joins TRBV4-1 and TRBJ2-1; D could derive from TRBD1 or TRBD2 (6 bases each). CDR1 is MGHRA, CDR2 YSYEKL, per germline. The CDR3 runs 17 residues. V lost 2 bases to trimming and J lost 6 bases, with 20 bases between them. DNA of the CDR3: TGCGCCAGCAGCCAACTCAAGGGGGGCCCCCCACGCAATGAGCAGTTCTTC. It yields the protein CASSQLKGGPPRNEQFF.

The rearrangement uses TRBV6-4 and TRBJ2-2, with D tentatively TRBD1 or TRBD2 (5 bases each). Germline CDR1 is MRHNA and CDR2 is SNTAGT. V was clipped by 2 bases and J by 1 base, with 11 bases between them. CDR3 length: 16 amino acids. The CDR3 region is CASSDRGRVNTGELFF. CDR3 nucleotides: TGTGCCAGCAGTGACCGGGGACGGGTGAACACCGGGGAGCTGTTTTTT.

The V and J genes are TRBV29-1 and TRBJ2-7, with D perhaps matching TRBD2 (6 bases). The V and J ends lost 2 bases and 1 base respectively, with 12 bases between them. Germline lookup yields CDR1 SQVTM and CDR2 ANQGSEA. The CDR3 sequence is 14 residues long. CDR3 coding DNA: TGCAGCGTTGAAACAGGACTACATTCCTACGAGCAGTACTTC. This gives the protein CSVETGLHSYEQYF.